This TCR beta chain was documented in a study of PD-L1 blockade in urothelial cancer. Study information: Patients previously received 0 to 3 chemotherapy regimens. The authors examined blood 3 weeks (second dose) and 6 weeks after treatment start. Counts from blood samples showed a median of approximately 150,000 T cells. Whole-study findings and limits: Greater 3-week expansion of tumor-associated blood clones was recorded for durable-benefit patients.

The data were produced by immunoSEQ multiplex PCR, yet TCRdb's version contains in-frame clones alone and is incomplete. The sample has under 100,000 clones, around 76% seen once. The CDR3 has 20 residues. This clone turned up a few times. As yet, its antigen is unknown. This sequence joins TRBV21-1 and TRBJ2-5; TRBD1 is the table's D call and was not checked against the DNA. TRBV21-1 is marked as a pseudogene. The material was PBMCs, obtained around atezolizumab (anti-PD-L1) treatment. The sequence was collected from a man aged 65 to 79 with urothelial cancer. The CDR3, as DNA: TGTGCCAGCAGCTTACGACAGGGACCTCCTCTGGGGCGGGAATCGGAGACCCAGTACTTC. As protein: CASSLRQGPPLGRESETQYF.